These T cell receptor beta chains were read from a single sample in a study of shared clonotypes between healthy human individuals. Profiling relied on immunoSEQ multiplex PCR, and the TCRdb table lists in-frame clones only, not all of them. The table records 760,000 or so clones, around 96% of them present only once. What was sequenced was naive CD8+ T cells sorted from blood. These receptors were taken from a man aged 25-40 years in good health. CDR3s include the opening cysteine and the closing phenylalanine or tryptophan. A D gene is named only where the DNA matches it firmly. Clone size appears in some rows only: once, few, many, or a class for an expanded clone.

V gene,J gene,D gene,clone size,CDR3 protein,CDR3 DNA
TRBV11-2,TRBJ2-1,TRBD2,-,CASSFRVPGLAIGEQFF,TGTGCCAGCAGCTTTAGGGTTCCGGGACTAGCAATCGGTGAGCAGTTCTTC
TRBV7-6,TRBJ2-1,TRBD2,-,CASSSGLAGANEQFF,TGTGCCAGCAGCTCGGGACTAGCGGGAGCCAATGAGCAGTTCTTC
TRBV4-1,TRBJ1-2,-,-,CASSQETANYGYTF,TGCGCCAGCAGCCAAGAAACAGCGAACTATGGCTACACCTTC
TRBV27,TRBJ1-1,-,once,CAASLGADTEAFF,TGTGCCGCTTCCCTAGGGGCTGACACTGAAGCTTTCTTT
TRBV27,TRBJ2-1,TRBD2,-,CASSPVAGASYNEQFF,TGTGCCAGCAGTCCGGTAGCGGGAGCCTCCTACAATGAGCAGTTCTTC
TRBV9,TRBJ1-2,-,-,CASSVDRGGYTF,TGTGCCAGCAGCGTAGACCGAGGCGGCTACACCTTC
TRBV27,TRBJ1-5,-,-,CASSSTAFSKVQPQHF,TGTGCCAGCAGTTCCACCGCGTTTTCTAAGGTCCAGCCCCAGCATTTT
TRBV9,TRBJ2-1,-,-,CASSVGGGAGNEQFF,TGTGCCAGCAGCGTAGGAGGGGGAGCGGGCAATGAGCAGTTCTTC
TRBV13,TRBJ2-2,-,-,CASSLVTGELFF,TGTGCCAGCAGCTTAGTCACCGGGGAGCTGTTTTTT
TRBV11-2,TRBJ2-1,TRBD2,-,CASSSLAGRNEQFF,TGTGCCAGCAGCTCACTAGCGGGAAGGAATGAGCAGTTCTTC
TRBV7-9,TRBJ1-2,TRBD1,once,CASSAIVTGEHGYTF,TGTGCCAGCAGCGCGATAGTAACAGGGGAACATGGCTACACCTTC
TRBV5-1,TRBJ1-1,-,-,CASSSEPDTEAFF,TGCGCCAGCAGCTCCGAACCTGATACTGAAGCTTTCTTT
TRBV29-1,TRBJ2-1,TRBD2,-,CSAEQTSGGGNEQFF,TGCAGCGCCGAACAAACTAGCGGGGGTGGTAATGAGCAGTTCTTC
TRBV4-1,TRBJ2-7,-,-,CASSQLRGRGYEQYF,TGCGCCAGCAGCCAGCTAAGGGGGAGGGGGTACGAGCAGTACTTC
TRBV2,TRBJ2-7,TRBD2,-,CASSVSGSGYEQYF,TGTGCCAGCAGTGTTAGCGGGAGTGGCTACGAGCAGTACTTC
TRBV6-6,TRBJ2-1,TRBD2,few,CASRPAGGPMDEQFF,TGTGCCAGTAGACCAGCGGGAGGGCCGATGGATGAGCAGTTCTTC
TRBV11-2,TRBJ2-7,TRBD2,-,CASTPYSGTTYEQYF,TGTGCCAGCACCCCCTATAGCGGGACTACCTACGAGCAGTACTTC
TRBV10-3,TRBJ2-5,TRBD1,-,CAISDNRDRDQETQYF,TGTGCCATCAGTGACAACCGGGACAGGGATCAAGAGACCCAGTACTTC
TRBV29-1,TRBJ1-4,TRBD1,-,CSVFHVMGQGGEKLFF,TGCAGCGTTTTCCACGTCATGGGACAGGGTGGGGAAAAACTGTTTTTT
TRBV9,TRBJ1-2,TRBD1,-,CASSVETGDGYTF,TGTGCCAGCAGCGTAGAAACAGGGGATGGCTACACCTTC
TRBV19,TRBJ2-7,-,-,CASRRDGDYEQYF,TGTGCCAGTAGAAGGGACGGAGACTACGAGCAGTACTTC
TRBV27,TRBJ2-1,TRBD1,-,CASRDRVYEQFF,TGTGCCAGCCGGGACAGGGTCTACGAGCAGTTCTTC
TRBV5-5,TRBJ2-7,TRBD1,-,CASSSQGLTYEQYF,TGTGCCAGCAGCTCACAGGGGTTGACCTACGAGCAGTACTTC
TRBV2,TRBJ2-3,TRBD2,-,CASSEAGAGGGTDTQYF,TGTGCCAGCAGTGAAGCTGGGGCGGGAGGGGGCACAGATACGCAGTATTTT
TRBV19,TRBJ1-5,-,once,CASSMARAQPQHF,TGTGCCAGTAGTATGGCCAGGGCGCAGCCCCAGCATTTT
TRBV7-2,TRBJ2-7,TRBD2,-,CASSRTSGTYEQYF,TGTGCCAGCAGCCGGACTAGCGGAACCTACGAGCAGTACTTC
TRBV2,TRBJ1-2,-,-,CASSESGYGYTF,TGTGCCAGCAGTGAGTCCGGTTATGGCTACACCTTC
TRBV10-3,TRBJ2-1,TRBD2,-,CAIMGSRGTSGPNEQFF,TGTGCCATCATGGGCAGTAGAGGGACTAGCGGCCCCAATGAGCAGTTCTTC
TRBV5-1,TRBJ2-4,TRBD1,-,CASSPGQGAQNIQYF,TGCGCCAGCAGCCCAGGACAGGGGGCTCAAAACATTCAGTACTTC
TRBV19,TRBJ2-7,-,-,CASSITGSSYEQYF,TGTGCCAGTAGTATAACAGGCAGCTCCTACGAGCAGTACTTC
TRBV4-1,TRBJ2-1,TRBD2,-,CASSHGTSGLSYNEQFF,TGCGCCAGCAGCCATGGGACTAGCGGTTTGTCCTACAATGAGCAGTTCTTC
TRBV13,TRBJ2-7,-,-,CASSPRVGDRYEQYF,TGTGCCAGCAGCCCCCGGGTGGGGGACCGCTACGAGCAGTACTTC
TRBV4-3,TRBJ2-1,-,-,CASSQTAVSYNEQFF,TGCGCCAGCAGCCAGACAGCCGTCTCCTACAATGAGCAGTTCTTC
TRBV4-1,TRBJ1-4,-,once,CASSQALREKLFF,TGCGCCAGCAGCCAAGCCTTACGGGAAAAACTGTTTTTT
TRBV11-2,TRBJ2-7,-,-,CASSLTPTYEQYF,TGTGCCAGCAGCTTAACTCCGACCTACGAGCAGTACTTC
TRBV5-1,TRBJ2-3,-,-,CASSTTGGDTQYF,TGCGCCAGCAGCACCACCGGGGGAGATACGCAGTATTTT
TRBV5-1,TRBJ1-2,TRBD1,-,CASSSGQGFDGYTF,TGCGCCAGCAGCTCCGGACAGGGGTTCGATGGCTACACCTTC
TRBV10-1,TRBJ2-2,-,-,CASSESITTGELFF,TGCGCCAGCAGTGAGTCGATCACCACCGGGGAGCTGTTTTTT
TRBV4-1,TRBJ2-1,-,-,CASSQGVYNEQFF,TGCGCCAGCAGCCAAGGGGTCTACAATGAGCAGTTCTTC
TRBV4-1,TRBJ2-7,TRBD1,once,CASSQLGQGGEQYF,TGCGCCAGCAGCCAACTGGGACAGGGGGGTGAGCAGTACTTC
TRBV7-9,TRBJ1-1,-,-,CASSLAGMNTEAFF,TGTGCCAGCAGCTTAGCGGGCATGAACACTGAAGCTTTCTTT
TRBV7-9,TRBJ2-7,-,-,CASSSQGSNEQYF,TGTGCCAGCAGCTCACAGGGTAGTAACGAGCAGTACTTC
TRBV29-1,TRBJ2-3,TRBD1,-,CSVEGGPSTDTQYF,TGCAGCGTGGAAGGGGGCCCCAGCACAGATACGCAGTATTTT
TRBV11-2,TRBJ2-1,-,-,CASSWRARSNEQFF,TGTGCCAGCAGCTGGCGGGCCAGGTCAAATGAGCAGTTCTTC
TRBV28,TRBJ2-7,-,-,CASRPSRGVGYEQYF,TGTGCCAGCAGACCGAGCAGGGGAGTTGGCTACGAGCAGTACTTC
TRBV28,TRBJ2-1,TRBD2,-,CASSSPPVDLSGRVVYEQFF,TGTGCCAGCAGTTCACCGCCGGTGGACCTAAGCGGGAGGGTTGTCTATGAGCAGTTCTTC
TRBV4-3,TRBJ2-1,-,-,CASSHIQSNEQFF,TGCGCCAGCAGCCATATTCAGTCCAATGAGCAGTTCTTC
TRBV28,TRBJ1-1,-,-,CASSFRGAEAFF,TGTGCCAGCAGTTTTCGGGGGGCTGAAGCTTTCTTT
TRBV19,TRBJ2-1,TRBD2,-,CASSTQGLAYNEQFF,TGTGCCAGTAGTACCCAAGGACTAGCCTACAATGAGCAGTTCTTC
TRBV7-9,TRBJ1-4,TRBD1,once,CASSLARQGRGEKLFF,TGTGCCAGCAGCTTAGCGAGACAGGGGAGAGGTGAAAAACTGTTTTTT
TRBV6-1,TRBJ2-1,-,-,CASSDWGNEQFF,TGTGCCAGCAGTGACTGGGGCAATGAGCAGTTCTTC
TRBV5-1,TRBJ2-1,-,-,CASSLAGNNEQFF,TGCGCCAGCAGCTTGGCCGGGAACAATGAGCAGTTCTTC
TRBV10-3,TRBJ2-2,TRBD2,-,CAISDNLREWLPGELFF,TGTGCCATCAGTGACAACCTGCGGGAGTGGTTACCCGGGGAGCTGTTTTTT
TRBV2,TRBJ1-1,-,once,CASSSRTLDTEAFF,TGTGCCAGCAGTAGTAGGACCTTGGATACTGAAGCTTTCTTT
TRBV13,TRBJ1-1,TRBD1,-,CATTGDTTEAFF,TGTGCCACCACAGGGGACACCACTGAAGCTTTCTTT
TRBV7-9,TRBJ2-7,-,once,CASSLVGGPVYEQYF,TGTGCCAGCAGCTTAGTGGGGGGCCCAGTCTACGAGCAGTACTTC
TRBV9,TRBJ2-3,-,-,CASSVKGSTDTQYF,TGTGCCAGCAGCGTAAAAGGATCAACAGATACGCAGTATTTT